Shown below are 31 T cell receptor beta chains from a single sample sequenced in a study of blood T cell repertoires in COVID-19. TCRdb keeps only in-frame clones here, not all; method: immunoSEQ multiplex PCR. The sample has approximately 190,000 clones; more than 75% are singletons. The source material was peripheral blood. These receptors all stem from an elderly man with acute or convalescent COVID-19.

The V call is TRBV28, the J call TRBJ2-7; 12 bases line up with TRBD2. The V gene end was trimmed by 8 bases and the J gene end by 4 bases; junction bases not matched to a gene: 6. In germline, CDR1 is MDHEN, CDR2 SYDVKM. There are 14 residues in the CDR3. In DNA, the CDR3 is TGTGCCAGCGGGGGGACTAGCGGGTTTTACGAGCAGTACTTC. Protein sequence: CASGGTSGFYEQYF.

J is TRBJ2-2 and V is TRBV7-9; TRBD1 agrees at 9 bases. CDR3 size: 16 residues. V shed 7 bases, J shed 1 base, and the junction held 7 bases outside the gene matches. Looked up from germline, CDR1 is SEHNR and CDR2 is FQNEAQ (reference sequence). The CDR3 DNA sequence: TGTGCCAGCAACTTTGCGGACAGGGGGAACACCGGGGAGCTGTTTTTT. Translated: CASNFADRGNTGELFF.

The chain joins TRBV25-1 to TRBJ2-1; the match to TRBD2 covers 9 bases. Germline V gene data show CDR1 as MGHDK and CDR2 as SYGVNS. The V and J ends lost 6 bases and 2 bases, in that order; junction bases with no gene match: 2. The CDR3 length is 14 residues. This CDR3 is CASRLAGAYNEQFF. In nucleotides, the CDR3 is TGTGCCAGCAGATTAGCGGGGGCCTACAATGAGCAGTTCTTC.

The chain joins TRBV24-1 to TRBJ1-5, with TRBD1 identical over 10 bases. Germline CDR1 reads KGHDR; CDR2 reads SFDVKD. Trimming took 4 bases from V and 0 from J; bases not matched to a gene: 14. The CDR3 extends over 20 amino acids. CDR3 bases: TGTGCCACCAGTGACTCCAAGACAGGGGGCCGGGTCTATAGCAATCAGCCCCAGCATTTT. This encodes CATSDSKTGGRVYSNQPQHF.

The chain carries TRBV7-2 and TRBJ2-7, with TRBD2 matching 8 bases. The junction had 0 bases not matched to a gene; V was cut back by 2 bases and J by 6 bases. CDR3 length equals 12 residues. Per germline, CDR1 SGHTA and CDR2 FQGNSA. CDR3 DNA: TGTGCCAGCAGCTTACGGGGGGGCGAGCAGTACTTC. As protein: CASSLRGGEQYF.

The V call is TRBV9, the J call TRBJ1-5; D perhaps matches TRBD1 (5 bases). V was trimmed by 4 bases and J by 2 bases, leaving 22 bases between them. The CDR3 consists of 18 residues. Looked up from germline, CDR1 is SGDLS and CDR2 is YYNGEE. CDR3 residues: CASSPFLGGRGRNQPQHF. The DNA of the CDR3 is TGTGCCAGCAGCCCCTTTTTGGGGGGGAGAGGTCGCAATCAGCCCCAGCATTTT. The full variable domain, completed using reference TRBV9 and TRBJ1-5, is DSGVTQTPKHLITATGQRVTLRCSPRSGDLSVYWYQQSLDQGLQFLIQYYNGEERAKGNILERFSAQQFPDLHSELNLSSLELGDSALYFCASSPFLGGRGRNQPQHFGDGTRLSIL.

The rearrangement joins TRBV3-1 (or the pseudogene TRBV3-2) to TRBJ1-5; D is unresolved. Trimming removed 0 bases from V and 7 bases from J, with 4 bases in between. Per germline, CDR1 LGHDT and CDR2 YNNKEL (reference sequence). The CDR3 consists of 12 residues. CDR3 region: CASSQDRQPQHF. CDR3 DNA: TGTGCCAGCAGCCAAGATCGGCAGCCCCAGCATTTT.

This clone was found many times. V usage is TRBV28 and J usage is TRBJ1-3; D unclear. The CDR3 totals 14 residues. CDR1 is MDHEN and CDR2 is SYDVKM in the germline V gene. Trimming took 1 base from V and 4 from J, leaving 8 bases between them. The CDR3 here is CASSLFQQGNTIYF. As DNA, the CDR3 is TGTGCCAGCAGTTTATTTCAACAGGGAAACACCATATATTTT.

The rearrangement uses TRBV5-1 and TRBJ2-1; 8 bases map to TRBD1. Germline V gene sequence: CDR1 SGHRS, CDR2 YFSETQ. The CDR3 contains 14 residues. With 3 bases clipped from V and 8 bases from J, the junction kept 7 bases outside the gene matches. CDR3 DNA sequence: TGCGCCAGCAGCTGGGACAGGCAAAAGGATGAGCAGTTCTTC. Amino acids: CASSWDRQKDEQFF. The full variable domain, in which reference TRBV5-1 and TRBJ2-1 provide the parts outside the CDR3, is KAGVTQTPRYLIKTRGQQVTLSCSPISGHRSVSWYQQTPGQGLQFLFEYFSETQRNKGNFPGRFSGRQFSNSRSEMNVSTLELGDSALYLCASSWDRQKDEQFFGPGTRLTVL.

This chain joins TRBV11-2 and TRBJ2-7, with TRBD1 matching 10 bases. The length of the CDR3 is 15 residues. The germline CDR1 and CDR2 sequences are SGHAT and FQNNGV. Trimming took 1 base from V and 4 from J; bases not matched to a gene: 4. The CDR3 DNA reads as TGTGCCAGCAGCTTAGCCCAGGACAGGGGGTACGAGCAGTACTTC. This codes for CASSLAQDRGYEQYF.

V gene TRBV7-2 combines with J gene TRBJ1-5, with D tentatively TRBD1 (5 bases). This CDR3 has 13 residues. Trimming pared 4 bases from V and 4 bases from J, leaving 8 bases between. Germline loops: CDR1 SGHTA, CDR2 FQGNSA. The CDR3 sequence is CASSSRQNQPQHF. The CDR3 coding sequence is TGTGCCAGCAGCTCAAGACAGAATCAGCCCCAGCATTTT. Full variable domain (rest looked up from reference TRBV7-2 and TRBJ1-5): GAGVSQSPSNKVTEKGKDVELRCDPISGHTALYWYRQSLGQGLEFLIYFQGNSAPDKSGLPSDRFSAERTGGSVSTLTIQRTQQEDSAVYLCASSSRQNQPQHFGDGTRLSIL.

J is TRBJ1-2 and V is TRBV15; TRBD1 matches at 10 bases. The CDR3 consists of 15 residues. V lost 2 bases to trimming and J lost 8 bases; unmatched junction nucleotides: 8. Per the germline V gene, CDR1 is LNHNV and CDR2 is YYDKDF (reference sequence). The CDR3 sequence is CATSRKPGTGVGYTF. The CDR3 DNA sequence: TGTGCCACCAGCAGAAAGCCGGGGACAGGGGTGGGCTACACCTTC. Full variable domain (missing parts from reference TRBV15 and TRBJ1-2): DAMVIQNPRYQVTQFGKPVTLSCSQTLNHNVMYWYQQKSSQAPKLLFHYYDKDFNNEADTPDNFQSRRPNTSFCFLDIRSPGLGDTAMYLCATSRKPGTGVGYTFGSGTRLTVV.

This sequence joins TRBV18 and TRBJ2-1; 11 bases line up with TRBD2. The CDR3 sequence is 16 residues long. J gave up 8 bases and V 3 bases, and 9 bases lay outside the gene matches. Germline V CDR1 and CDR2: KGHSH, LQKENI. The CDR3 coding sequence is TGTGCCAGCTCACCCTTGACTAGCGGGGCAACACATGAGCAGTTCTTC. This codes for CASSPLTSGATHEQFF.

This chain uses TRBV19 with TRBJ1-1; a possible D gene is TRBD1 (5 bases). Germline V gene lookup returns CDR1 LNHDA and CDR2 SQIVND (reference sequence). The CDR3 runs 14 residues. With 3 bases removed from V and 5 bases from J, the gap between germline ends came to 13 bases. CDR3 sequence: CASSIVPGRTEAFF. CDR3 in DNA: TGTGCCAGTAGTATTGTCCCAGGGAGGACTGAAGCTTTCTTT.

This chain connects TRBV7-9 to TRBJ1-3; 8 nucleotides align to TRBD1. The CDR3 consists of 14 residues. The V segment lost 7 bases and the J segment 8 bases; nucleotides outside the gene matches: 10. Germline values: CDR1 SEHNR, CDR2 FQNEAQ (reference sequence). The CDR3 sequence: CASTHDRGVDTIYF. The CDR3 DNA is TGTGCCAGCACCCACGACAGGGGAGTTGACACCATATATTTT. The complete variable domain, with remaining parts taken from reference TRBV7-9 and TRBJ1-3, reads DTGVSQNPRHKITKRGQNVTFRCDPISEHNRLYWYRQTLGQGPEFLTYFQNEAQLEKSRLLSDRFSAERPKGSFSTLEIQRTEQGDSAMYLCASTHDRGVDTIYFGEGSWLTVV.

This clone is a singleton in its sample. The chain employs TRBV7-2 and TRBJ2-3; no definite D call. The ends were cut back, 4 bases at V and 14 bases at J, with 22 bases in the middle. This CDR3 is built from 14 residues. From germline, CDR1 is SGHTA and CDR2 FQGNSA. CDR3 in amino acids: CASSSANVEIPGYF. The CDR3 bases are TGTGCCAGCAGCTCGGCCAACGTAGAGATACCGGGGTATTTT.

The gene calls are TRBV27 and TRBJ2-3, with D uncertain. The ends were cut back, 5 bases at V and 4 bases at J, with 13 bases in the middle. Germline CDR1 is MNHEY and CDR2 is SMNVEV (reference sequence). This CDR3 has 14 amino acids. The CDR3 DNA follows: TGTGCCAGCAGTATGACAACGATTTCAGATACGCAGTATTTT. This sequence encodes CASSMTTISDTQYF.

The rearrangement joins TRBV7-2 to TRBJ2-7; 13 bases map to TRBD2. The V gene's germline CDR1 is SGHTA and CDR2 FQGNSA. Trimming took 6 bases from V and 1 from J; bases not matched to a gene: 9. The CDR3 is 17 residues long. CDR3 sequence reads: CASSSGTSGILSYEQYF. For the CDR3, the DNA is TGTGCCAGCAGTTCCGGGACTAGCGGGATCTTATCCTACGAGCAGTACTTC. Together with reference TRBV7-2 and TRBJ2-7, the CDR3 gives the full variable domain: GAGVSQSPSNKVTEKGKDVELRCDPISGHTALYWYRQSLGQGLEFLIYFQGNSAPDKSGLPSDRFSAERTGGSVSTLTIQRTQQEDSAVYLCASSSGTSGILSYEQYFGPGTRLTVT.

This chain uses TRBV5-5 with TRBJ2-3; the D is unclear. Deletions cut 1 base from V and 5 bases from J, with 11 bases between. CDR3 length: 14 residues. The germline gives CDR1 SGHKS, CDR2 YYEKEE (reference sequence). The CDR3 here is CASSLWILKDTQYF. The CDR3 nucleotides are TGTGCCAGCAGCTTGTGGATACTAAAAGATACGCAGTATTTT. Together with reference TRBV5-5 and TRBJ2-3, the CDR3 gives the full variable domain: DAGVTQSPTHLIKTRGQQVTLRCSPISGHKSVSWYQQVLGQGPQFIFQYYEKEERGRGNFPDRFSARQFPNYSSELNVNALLLGDSALYLCASSLWILKDTQYFGPGTRLTVL.

V usage is TRBV7-9 and J usage is TRBJ1-2; D call uncertain. Germline V CDR1 and CDR2: SEHNR, FQNEAQ (reference sequence). This CDR3 has 13 residues. V was clipped by 2 bases and J by 6 bases, with 10 bases between them. In nucleotides, the CDR3 is TGTGCCAGCAGCTTAACCGGGTTGGATGGCTACACCTTC. It yields the protein CASSLTGLDGYTF.

The V and J genes are TRBV7-2 and TRBJ2-7; 13 nucleotides match TRBD2. This CDR3 spans 15 amino acids. Trimming removed 3 bases from V and 3 bases from J; junction bases left unmatched: 2. Germline CDR1 SGHTA, CDR2 FQGNSA. CDR3 loop: CASSFGLAGDYEQYF. DNA for the CDR3: TGTGCCAGCAGCTTCGGACTAGCGGGGGACTACGAGCAGTACTTC.

The chain couples TRBV4-3 to TRBJ1-4; TRBD1 aligns across 7 bases. With V trimmed by 6 bases and J by 5 bases, 9 bases remained unmatched. The germline gives CDR1 LGHNA, CDR2 YSLEER. The CDR3 totals 15 residues. The chain's CDR3 is CASSLTGAINEKLFF. The CDR3 nucleotides read TGCGCCAGCAGTCTTACAGGGGCCATAAATGAAAAACTGTTTTTT.

The chain recombines TRBV6-5 with TRBJ2-1, with D possibly matching TRBD2 (6 bases). Trimming stripped 6 bases from V and 4 bases from J, with 13 bases between. The CDR3 is made up of 14 amino acids. Per germline, CDR1 MNHEY and CDR2 SVGAGI. The CDR3 spells CASSNRDFYNEQFF. The DNA for the CDR3 is TGTGCCAGCAGCAACCGGGACTTTTACAATGAGCAGTTCTTC.

This clone has a single count. The CDR3 loop reads CASLKAGVISYEQYF. CDR3 DNA: TGTGCCAGCCTAAAAGCGGGAGTCATCTCCTACGAGCAGTACTTC. The rearrangement links TRBV28 to TRBJ2-7, with 8 bases lining up with TRBD2. CDR1 is MDHEN and CDR2 is SYDVKM in the germline V gene. This CDR3 contains 15 residues. V shed 8 bases and J 0 bases; nucleotides not matched to a gene: 9. The entire variable domain, with the rest obtained from reference TRBV28 and TRBJ2-7, is as follows: DVKVTQSSRYLVKRTGEKVFLECVQDMDHENMFWYRQDPGLGLRLIYFSYDVKMKEKGDIPEGYSVSREKKERFSLILESASTNQTSMYLCASLKAGVISYEQYFGPGTRLTVT.

The table lists this clone with a count of one. This rearrangement joins TRBV19 to TRBJ1-1; 7 bases map to TRBD1. Germline assignment: CDR1 LNHDA and CDR2 SQIVND (reference sequence). V was pared by 2 bases and J by 3 bases, with 18 bases of the junction left unmatched. The CDR3 extends over 19 amino acids. The CDR3 bases are TGTGCCAGTAGTATATCGCCGGGCGGACAGGCCGGGAGGGACACTGAAGCTTTCTTT. It is translated as CASSISPGGQAGRDTEAFF.

This chain connects TRBV6-2 or TRBV6-3 to TRBJ1-6, with 8 bases identical to TRBD1. CDR3 length equals 16 residues. V gave up 1 base and J gave up 4 bases; unmatched junction bases: 3. Germline CDR1 and CDR2: MNHEY and SVGEGT. The CDR3 here is CASSYWDRPYNSPLHF. The CDR3 region has the DNA TGTGCCAGCAGTTACTGGGACAGGCCTTATAATTCACCCCTCCACTTT.

V usage is TRBV15 and J usage is TRBJ1-1, with D possibly matching TRBD1 (6 bases). V was cut by 3 bases and J by 2 bases, with 10 bases left in between. The CDR3 is made up of 14 amino acids. Per the germline V gene, CDR1 is LNHNV and CDR2 is YYDKDF (reference sequence). The CDR3 coding sequence is TGTGCCACCAGCAGTAACAGGGTAAACACTGAAGCTTTCTTT. It codes for CATSSNRVNTEAFF.

The V gene is TRBV6-5, the J gene TRBJ1-5, with D possibly being TRBD1 (6 bases). This CDR3 region has 14 residues. Trimming cost V 6 bases and J 3 bases, with 12 bases left between them. Germline V CDR1 and CDR2: MNHEY, SVGAGI. The CDR3 region has the DNA TGTGCCAGCAGCGTTACAGGGCCCAATCAGCCCCAGCATTTT. The encoded protein is CASSVTGPNQPQHF.

CDR3 sequence reads: CASSLGLAHSYEQYV. CDR3 DNA sequence: TGTGCCAGCAGCTTAGGACTAGCGCATTCCTACGAGCAGTACGTC. The chain has TRBV7-8 and TRBJ2-7, with TRBD2 identical over 8 bases. The V gene end was trimmed by 1 base and the J gene end by 1 base; junction bases not matched to a gene: 3. This CDR3 has 15 residues. CDR1 is SGHVS and CDR2 is FQNEAQ in the germline V gene.

The chain joins TRBV24-1 to TRBJ2-6; D may be TRBD1 (6 bases). CDR1 and CDR2 from the germline V gene are KGHDR and SFDVKD. The CDR3 covers 16 residues. Deletions cut 5 bases from V and 1 base from J, with 11 bases between. Written as DNA, the CDR3 is TGTGCCACCAGTGCGCACAGGGTTTCTGGGGCCAACGTCCTGACTTTC. It encodes CATSAHRVSGANVLTF.

This clone was seen more than once but under ten times. Other nucleotide sequences from this sample produce the same CDR3. The chain links TRBV6-2 or TRBV6-3 to TRBJ2-7; 13 positions match TRBD2. Germline trimming cut 5 bases from V and 6 bases from J; bases unmatched to any gene: 7. This CDR3 is built from 15 residues. Germline-derived CDR1 and CDR2 are MNHEY and SVGEGT. DNA for the CDR3: TGTGCCAGCAGTCGTGGACTAGCGGGAGTAAGCGAGCAGTACGTC. This sequence encodes CASSRGLAGVSEQYV.